This is a list of T cell receptor beta chains from one sample in a study of a mutant IDH1 vaccine in newly diagnosed glioma. No antigen has been assigned to these receptors. Produced via immunoSEQ multiplex PCR; TCRdb's table is partial and in-frame only. Among about 44,000 clones listed, around 90% were seen once. Sequencing used PBMCs, obtained from a glioma patient whose treatment included an IDH1 peptide vaccine. These receptors all stem from a man in his fifties with glioma. Each CDR3 is given with its conserved first and last residue. The D gene is left open where the match is weak. Rows give clone size only sometimes, using once, few, many, or a class for an expanded clone.

D: TRBD2
size: .
V: TRBV6-4
J: TRBJ2-1
DNA: TGTGCCAGCAGTGACGTAGCGGGAATCGATGAGCAGTTCTTC
CDR3: CASSDVAGIDEQFF

D: .
size: .
V: TRBV6-1
J: TRBJ2-7
DNA: TGTGCCAGCAGAGCCGGGACTTGGTCCTACGAGCAGTACTTC
CDR3: CASRAGTWSYEQYF

D: TRBD1
size: .
V: TRBV9
J: TRBJ1-4
DNA: TGTGCCAGCAGCGTAGCTGGGACAGGGGCTAATGAAAAACTGTTTTTT
CDR3: CASSVAGTGANEKLFF

D: .
size: once
V: TRBV6-5
J: TRBJ2-7
DNA: TGTGCCAGCAGTTACGGGCAGAGATCCTACGAGCAGTACTTC
CDR3: CASSYGQRSYEQYF

D: TRBD1
size: .
V: TRBV4-1
J: TRBJ2-4
DNA: TGCGCCAGCAGCCATTTCGGACAGGCCCCAGCCAAAAACATTCAGTACTTC
CDR3: CASSHFGQAPAKNIQYF

D: TRBD1
size: .
V: TRBV4-1
J: TRBJ1-1
DNA: TGCGCCAGCAGCCAAGCCGGGACAGGGAACACTGAAGCTTTCTTT
CDR3: CASSQAGTGNTEAFF

D: .
size: once
V: TRBV19
J: TRBJ2-5
DNA: TGTGCCAGCAGTACCGGAGGGGCTTACCAAGAGACCCAGTACTTC
CDR3: CASSTGGAYQETQYF

D: .
size: once
V: TRBV28
J: TRBJ1-5
DNA: TGTGCCAGCAGTTACGAGGTTCAGCCCCAGCATTTT
CDR3: CASSYEVQPQHF

D: .
size: once
V: TRBV29-1
J: TRBJ1-3
DNA: TGCAGCGTTGCGGAGGGGCTTGGAAACACCATATATTTT
CDR3: CSVAEGLGNTIYF

D: .
size: .
V: TRBV6-6
J: TRBJ2-2
DNA: TGTGCCAGCAGTAGAACCCCTGGGGTATCTAAAGGGGAGCTGTTTTTT
CDR3: CASSRTPGVSKGELFF

D: .
size: .
V: TRBV5-1
J: TRBJ1-5
DNA: TGCGCCAGCAGCCTGTGGGGAAATAGCAATCAGCCCCAGCATTTT
CDR3: CASSLWGNSNQPQHF

D: TRBD1
size: .
V: TRBV28
J: TRBJ2-4
DNA: TGTGCCAGCAGTTCCGGGACAGGGGTGGGATTCACCAAAAACATTCAGTACTTC
CDR3: CASSSGTGVGFTKNIQYF

D: .
size: .
V: TRBV6-5
J: TRBJ1-2
DNA: TGTGCCAGCACCCCTGCGGGACCGATCTATGGCTACACCTTC
CDR3: CASTPAGPIYGYTF

D: TRBD2
size: .
V: TRBV27
J: TRBJ2-7
DNA: TGTGCCAGCAGTAAGGGACTAGCCTTGGAGCAGTACTTC
CDR3: CASSKGLALEQYF